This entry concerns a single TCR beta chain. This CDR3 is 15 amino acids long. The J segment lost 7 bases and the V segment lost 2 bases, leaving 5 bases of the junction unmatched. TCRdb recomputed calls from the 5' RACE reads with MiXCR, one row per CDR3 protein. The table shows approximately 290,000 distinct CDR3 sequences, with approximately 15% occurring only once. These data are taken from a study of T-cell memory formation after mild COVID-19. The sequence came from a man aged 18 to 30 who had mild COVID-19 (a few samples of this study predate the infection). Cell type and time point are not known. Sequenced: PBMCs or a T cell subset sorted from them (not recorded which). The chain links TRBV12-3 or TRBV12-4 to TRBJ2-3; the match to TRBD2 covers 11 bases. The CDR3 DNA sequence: TGTGCCAGCAGTTTATCTAGCGGGGGGCTTAATACGCAGTATTTT. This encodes CASSLSSGGLNTQYF.